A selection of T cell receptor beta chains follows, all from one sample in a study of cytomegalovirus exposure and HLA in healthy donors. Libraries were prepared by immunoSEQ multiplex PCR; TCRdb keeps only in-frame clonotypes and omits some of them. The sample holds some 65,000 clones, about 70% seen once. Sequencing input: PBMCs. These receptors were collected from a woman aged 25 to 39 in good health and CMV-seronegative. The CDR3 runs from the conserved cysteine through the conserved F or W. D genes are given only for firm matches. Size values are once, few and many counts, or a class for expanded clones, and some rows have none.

cdr3_aa: CASSLDRAGNTIYF
cdr3_nt: TGTGCCAGCAGTTTGGACAGGGCTGGAAACACCATATATTTT
v_call: TRBV11-2
clone_size: NA
d_call: TRBD1
j_call: TRBJ1-3

cdr3_aa: CAWHSGNTIYF
cdr3_nt: TGTGCCTGGCACTCCGGAAACACCATATATTTT
v_call: TRBV30
clone_size: few
d_call: NA
j_call: TRBJ1-3

cdr3_aa: CASSRGQGANEQFF
cdr3_nt: TGTGCCAGCAGCAGGGGACAGGGGGCCAATGAGCAGTTCTTC
v_call: TRBV27
clone_size: NA
d_call: TRBD1
j_call: TRBJ2-1

cdr3_aa: CASSVDRVNTEAFF
cdr3_nt: TGTGCCAGCAGCGTAGACAGGGTGAACACTGAAGCTTTCTTT
v_call: TRBV9
clone_size: NA
d_call: NA
j_call: TRBJ1-1

cdr3_aa: CASSPRRTTQTSGTSTDTQYF
cdr3_nt: TGTGCCAGCTCACCTAGACGGACAACCCAGACTAGCGGGACTAGCACAGATACGCAGTATTTT
v_call: TRBV18
clone_size: NA
d_call: TRBD2
j_call: TRBJ2-3

cdr3_aa: CASSGLLTSAVGELFF
cdr3_nt: TGTGCCAGCAGCGGCCTTTTGACTAGCGCCGTCGGGGAGCTGTTTTTT
v_call: TRBV2
clone_size: NA
d_call: TRBD2
j_call: TRBJ2-2

cdr3_aa: CASSLQAGGPYTGELFF
cdr3_nt: TGTGCCAGCAGCTTACAGGCAGGGGGCCCTTACACCGGGGAGCTGTTTTTT
v_call: TRBV7-9
clone_size: NA
d_call: TRBD1
j_call: TRBJ2-2

cdr3_aa: CASSPNRGNTEAFF
cdr3_nt: TGTGCCAGCAGCCCAAATCGGGGGAACACTGAAGCTTTCTTT
v_call: TRBV7-3
clone_size: NA
d_call: NA
j_call: TRBJ1-1

cdr3_aa: CASSLYAGHSDQPQHF
cdr3_nt: TGTGCCAGCAGCTTATATGCGGGGCATTCCGATCAGCCCCAGCATTTT
v_call: TRBV7-9
clone_size: NA
d_call: NA
j_call: TRBJ1-5

cdr3_aa: CAISAYQGKNIQYF
cdr3_nt: TGTGCCATCAGTGCTTATCAGGGGAAAAACATTCAGTACTTC
v_call: TRBV10-3
clone_size: NA
d_call: NA
j_call: TRBJ2-4

cdr3_aa: CASSFSPGTEETQYF
cdr3_nt: TGCGCCAGCAGCTTCTCGCCCGGGACTGAAGAGACCCAGTACTTC
v_call: TRBV5-1
clone_size: NA
d_call: NA
j_call: TRBJ2-5

cdr3_aa: CASSPQPGSQEAFF
cdr3_nt: TGTGCCAGCAGCCCGCAGCCCGGGAGCCAAGAAGCTTTCTTT
v_call: TRBV7-3
clone_size: NA
d_call: NA
j_call: TRBJ1-1

cdr3_aa: CASSLGYTSNQPQHF
cdr3_nt: TGCGCCAGCAGCTTGGGATATACAAGCAATCAGCCCCAGCATTTT
v_call: TRBV5-1
clone_size: once
d_call: NA
j_call: TRBJ1-5

cdr3_aa: CAWTRQGGNEKLFF
cdr3_nt: TGTGCCTGGACCAGACAGGGGGGTAATGAAAAACTGTTTTTT
v_call: TRBV30
clone_size: NA
d_call: TRBD1
j_call: TRBJ1-4

cdr3_aa: CASSELGTASNQPQHF
cdr3_nt: TGCGCCAGCAGTGAACTCGGGACAGCTAGCAATCAGCCCCAGCATTTT
v_call: TRBV10-2
clone_size: few
d_call: TRBD1
j_call: TRBJ1-5

cdr3_aa: CASSSGTGVDGYTF
cdr3_nt: TGTGCCAGCAGCTCCGGGACAGGGGTAGATGGCTACACCTTC
v_call: TRBV7-9
clone_size: once
d_call: TRBD1
j_call: TRBJ1-2

cdr3_aa: CASSEVGFKNIQYF
cdr3_nt: TGTGCCAGCAGTGAAGTCGGTTTTAAAAACATTCAGTACTTC
v_call: TRBV2
clone_size: NA
d_call: NA
j_call: TRBJ2-4

cdr3_aa: CASSSTAWGNQPQHF
cdr3_nt: TGCGCCAGCAGCTCCACAGCTTGGGGCAATCAGCCCCAGCATTTT
v_call: TRBV5-1
clone_size: few
d_call: NA
j_call: TRBJ1-5

cdr3_aa: CASSQTGGGSYEQYF
cdr3_nt: TGTGCCAGCAGCCAAACAGGGGGTGGCTCCTACGAGCAGTACTTC
v_call: TRBV2
clone_size: NA
d_call: TRBD1
j_call: TRBJ2-7

cdr3_aa: CASSNGGRNTGELFF
cdr3_nt: TGTGCCAGCAGCAATGGAGGGCGGAACACCGGGGAGCTGTTTTTT
v_call: TRBV5-6
clone_size: NA
d_call: NA
j_call: TRBJ2-2

cdr3_aa: CASSLELPGRNGYTF
cdr3_nt: TGTGCCAGCAGCTTGGAGTTGCCAGGGAGGAATGGCTACACCTTC
v_call: TRBV5-5
clone_size: few
d_call: NA
j_call: TRBJ1-2

cdr3_aa: CASSNPGTDGYTF
cdr3_nt: TGTGCCAGTAGCAACCCCGGGACAGATGGCTACACCTTC
v_call: TRBV19
clone_size: NA
d_call: TRBD1
j_call: TRBJ1-2

cdr3_aa: CASSSQGAGDTQYF
cdr3_nt: TGTGCCAGCAGCTCTCAGGGGGCAGGGGATACGCAGTATTTT
v_call: TRBV5-4
clone_size: NA
d_call: TRBD1
j_call: TRBJ2-3

cdr3_aa: CASSLAGVAGETQYF
cdr3_nt: TGTGCCAGCAGCTTAGCGGGAGTAGCCGGGGAGACCCAGTACTTC
v_call: TRBV7-6
clone_size: NA
d_call: NA
j_call: TRBJ2-5

cdr3_aa: CAWSVFDRAGVANYGYTF
cdr3_nt: TGTGCCTGGAGTGTATTTGACAGGGCCGGGGTGGCTAACTATGGCTACACCTTC
v_call: TRBV30
clone_size: few
d_call: TRBD1
j_call: TRBJ1-2

cdr3_aa: CASSFLREENQPQHF
cdr3_nt: TGTGCCAGCAGTTTTCTACGGGAGGAGAATCAGCCCCAGCATTTT
v_call: TRBV28
clone_size: few
d_call: NA
j_call: TRBJ1-5

cdr3_aa: CASSTEGQGMGEQYF
cdr3_nt: TGTGCCAGCAGCACGGAGGGACAGGGGATGGGTGAGCAGTACTTC
v_call: TRBV21-1
clone_size: NA
d_call: NA
j_call: TRBJ2-7

cdr3_aa: CASNYGGSGANVLTF
cdr3_nt: TGTGCCAGTAACTACGGGGGCTCTGGGGCCAACGTCCTGACTTTC
v_call: TRBV19
clone_size: NA
d_call: NA
j_call: TRBJ2-6

cdr3_aa: CASRQGFDTGELFF
cdr3_nt: TGTGCCAGCAGACAGGGGTTCGACACCGGGGAGCTGTTTTTT
v_call: TRBV7-9
clone_size: NA
d_call: TRBD1
j_call: TRBJ2-2

cdr3_aa: CASSLGRVAGGKNEQYF
cdr3_nt: TGCGCCAGCAGCCTAGGGAGGGTAGCGGGGGGAAAGAACGAGCAGTACTTC
v_call: TRBV4-1
clone_size: NA
d_call: TRBD2
j_call: TRBJ2-7

cdr3_aa: CASRAGVFTGNTIYF
cdr3_nt: TGTGCCAGCAGAGCAGGGGTGTTTACGGGAAACACCATATATTTT
v_call: TRBV2
clone_size: NA
d_call: NA
j_call: TRBJ1-3

cdr3_aa: CASTQNPSNYGYTF
cdr3_nt: TGTGCCAGCACCCAGAATCCCTCTAACTATGGCTACACCTTC
v_call: TRBV28
clone_size: once
d_call: NA
j_call: TRBJ1-2

cdr3_aa: CASSQDRSGGLLDTQYF
cdr3_nt: TGCGCCAGCAGCCAAGATCGTTCAGGGGGCCTTTTGGATACGCAGTATTTT
v_call: TRBV4-3
clone_size: few
d_call: TRBD1
j_call: TRBJ2-3

cdr3_aa: CASSLRSGVRSNQPQHF
cdr3_nt: TGTGCCAGCAGCCTTCGTTCGGGGGTCAGAAGCAATCAGCCCCAGCATTTT
v_call: TRBV7-8
clone_size: NA
d_call: NA
j_call: TRBJ1-5

cdr3_aa: CASSSGLKETQYF
cdr3_nt: TGTGCCAGCAGCTCGGGACTTAAAGAGACCCAGTACTTC
v_call: TRBV7-6
clone_size: NA
d_call: NA
j_call: TRBJ2-5

cdr3_aa: CATRTKVASTDTQYF
cdr3_nt: TGTGCCACGAGGACTAAAGTCGCTAGCACAGATACGCAGTATTTT
v_call: TRBV19
clone_size: NA
d_call: NA
j_call: TRBJ2-3

cdr3_aa: CAWAGGSYEQYF
cdr3_nt: TGTGCCTGGGCAGGGGGTAGCTACGAGCAGTACTTC
v_call: TRBV30
clone_size: NA
d_call: TRBD1
j_call: TRBJ2-7

cdr3_aa: CASSYSGEQYF
cdr3_nt: TGTGCCAGCAGCTATAGTGGCGAGCAGTACTTC
v_call: TRBV7-9
clone_size: NA
d_call: NA
j_call: TRBJ2-7

cdr3_aa: CASSPGTPRDTQYF
cdr3_nt: TGTGCCAGCAGCCCCGGGACTCCTCGAGATACGCAGTATTTT
v_call: TRBV13
clone_size: once
d_call: NA
j_call: TRBJ2-3

cdr3_aa: CTSSQGAASKCPYEQYF
cdr3_nt: TGCACCAGCAGCCAAGGGGCAGCTTCCAAGTGTCCCTACGAGCAGTACTTC
v_call: TRBV1
clone_size: NA
d_call: NA
j_call: TRBJ2-7

cdr3_aa: CASSLVAGGPAETQYF
cdr3_nt: TGTGCCAGCAGCTTGGTAGCGGGGGGGCCTGCGGAGACCCAGTACTTC
v_call: TRBV5-4
clone_size: NA
d_call: TRBD2
j_call: TRBJ2-5

cdr3_aa: CAWSLSAGGRDTGELFF
cdr3_nt: TGTGCCTGGAGTTTGAGTGCGGGGGGGCGGGACACCGGGGAGCTGTTTTTT
v_call: TRBV30
clone_size: NA
d_call: TRBD2
j_call: TRBJ2-2

cdr3_aa: CASSYDRVIDEQYF
cdr3_nt: TGTGCCAGCAGTTACGACAGGGTGATCGACGAGCAGTACTTC
v_call: TRBV6-5
clone_size: once
d_call: TRBD1
j_call: TRBJ2-7

cdr3_aa: CASSRDGVDFGGYTF
cdr3_nt: TGCGCCAGCAGCCGGGATGGGGTTGACTTTGGTGGCTACACCTTC
v_call: TRBV5-1
clone_size: NA
d_call: NA
j_call: TRBJ1-2

cdr3_aa: CASSLILASGGDEQFF
cdr3_nt: TGCGCCAGCAGCTTGATCTTAGCTAGCGGGGGGGACGAGCAGTTCTTC
v_call: TRBV5-1
clone_size: NA
d_call: TRBD2
j_call: TRBJ2-1

cdr3_aa: CASSLRTRSNSPLHF
cdr3_nt: TGTGCCAGCAGTTTGCGGACACGGTCTAATTCACCCCTCCACTTT
v_call: TRBV6-5
clone_size: NA
d_call: NA
j_call: TRBJ1-6

cdr3_aa: CASSTRWAAPGAFF
cdr3_nt: TGTGCCAGTAGTACCAGATGGGCAGCCCCGGGGGCTTTCTTT
v_call: TRBV19
clone_size: few
d_call: NA
j_call: TRBJ1-1

cdr3_aa: CASSLPGGTGAAYEQYF
cdr3_nt: TGTGCCAGCAGCTTACCCGGGGGGACAGGGGCCGCCTACGAGCAGTACTTC
v_call: TRBV7-8
clone_size: NA
d_call: TRBD1
j_call: TRBJ2-7

cdr3_aa: CASRGAVWTGELFF
cdr3_nt: TGTGCCAGCAGGGGCGCCGTATGGACCGGGGAGCTGTTTTTT
v_call: TRBV6-5
clone_size: NA
d_call: NA
j_call: TRBJ2-2

cdr3_aa: CASSPKTGLTEAFF
cdr3_nt: TGTGCCAGCAGCCCCAAGACAGGGCTCACTGAAGCTTTCTTT
v_call: TRBV9
clone_size: NA
d_call: TRBD1
j_call: TRBJ1-1

cdr3_aa: CAWSGGSNEKLFF
cdr3_nt: TGTGCCTGGAGTGGCGGGTCTAATGAAAAACTGTTTTTT
v_call: TRBV30
clone_size: NA
d_call: NA
j_call: TRBJ1-4

cdr3_aa: CASSIGQNTEAFF
cdr3_nt: TGTGCCAGTAGTATAGGACAGAACACTGAAGCTTTCTTT
v_call: TRBV19
clone_size: NA
d_call: NA
j_call: TRBJ1-1

cdr3_aa: CASSVGHGFREQFF
cdr3_nt: TGTGCCAGCAGCGTAGGTCATGGGTTCAGGGAGCAGTTCTTC
v_call: TRBV9
clone_size: NA
d_call: NA
j_call: TRBJ2-1